These T cell receptor beta chains were read from a single sample in a study of STAT5B mutations in CD4+ large granular lymphocyte leukemia. This table comes from immunoSEQ multiplex PCR, and its TCRdb copy is limited to in-frame clones, with some not included. The table includes about 35,000 clones, around three quarters detected once. Sequencing input: CD4+ T cells from blood buffy coats. The receptors come from a human donor in good health. CDR3s leave out the opening cysteine and the closing phenylalanine or tryptophan.

V gene	CDR3 protein
TRBV1	TSSPPGQADYEQY
TRBV21-1	ASSKGPGRSDSNQPQH
TRBV19	ASSVRGLSSYEQY
TRBV10-2	ASSGGRNEKLF
TRBV6-5	ASSSPSGANTEAF
TRBV6-5	ASSYLPSSYNSPLH
TRBV5-4	ASSLGTSGTRGEQF
TRBV6-1	ASSETGRVYGYT
TRBV2	ASSVTGYGETQY
TRBV5-1	ASSGLIGNTGELF
TRBV6-4	ASSDRLAGLDEQF
TRBV10-3	AISGGGQYYGYT
TRBV2	ASIVDGLSTDTQY
TRBV15	ATSRDGGTYGYT
TRBV5-1	ASSLFVTDTQY
TRBV9	ASSPGPTDTQY
TRBV4-2	ASSQEEQGGEKLF
TRBV29-1	SVGGTADSYEQY
TRBV18	ASSPGAGALDEQF
TRBV6-6	ASSPDRVYEQY
TRBV28	ASSLYSGEETQY
TRBV19	ASSIQYYNEQF
TRBV5-1	ASSPGTVEAF
TRBV5-4	ASSSLFSAGQVLH
TRBV7-9	ASSLGAGGAGNEQF
TRBV5-4	ASSIPGTENTGELF
TRBV2	ASSDPGGNQPQH
TRBV5-1	ASSFWSTASLDNYGYT